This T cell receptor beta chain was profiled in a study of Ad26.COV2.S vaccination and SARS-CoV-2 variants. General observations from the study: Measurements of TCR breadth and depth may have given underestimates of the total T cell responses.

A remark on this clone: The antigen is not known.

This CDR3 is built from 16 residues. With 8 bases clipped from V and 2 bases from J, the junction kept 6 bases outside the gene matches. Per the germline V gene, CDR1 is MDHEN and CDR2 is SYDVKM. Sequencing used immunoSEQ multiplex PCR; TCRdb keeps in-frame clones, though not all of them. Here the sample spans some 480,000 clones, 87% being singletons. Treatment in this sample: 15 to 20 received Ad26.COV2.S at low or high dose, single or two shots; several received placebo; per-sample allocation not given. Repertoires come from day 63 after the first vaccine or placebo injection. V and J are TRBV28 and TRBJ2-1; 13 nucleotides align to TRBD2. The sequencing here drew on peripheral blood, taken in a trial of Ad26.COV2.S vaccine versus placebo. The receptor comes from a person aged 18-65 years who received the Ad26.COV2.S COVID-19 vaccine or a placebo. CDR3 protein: CASAGTSGIAYNEQFF. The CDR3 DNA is TGTGCCAGCGCCGGGACTAGCGGGATCGCCTACAATGAGCAGTTCTTC.